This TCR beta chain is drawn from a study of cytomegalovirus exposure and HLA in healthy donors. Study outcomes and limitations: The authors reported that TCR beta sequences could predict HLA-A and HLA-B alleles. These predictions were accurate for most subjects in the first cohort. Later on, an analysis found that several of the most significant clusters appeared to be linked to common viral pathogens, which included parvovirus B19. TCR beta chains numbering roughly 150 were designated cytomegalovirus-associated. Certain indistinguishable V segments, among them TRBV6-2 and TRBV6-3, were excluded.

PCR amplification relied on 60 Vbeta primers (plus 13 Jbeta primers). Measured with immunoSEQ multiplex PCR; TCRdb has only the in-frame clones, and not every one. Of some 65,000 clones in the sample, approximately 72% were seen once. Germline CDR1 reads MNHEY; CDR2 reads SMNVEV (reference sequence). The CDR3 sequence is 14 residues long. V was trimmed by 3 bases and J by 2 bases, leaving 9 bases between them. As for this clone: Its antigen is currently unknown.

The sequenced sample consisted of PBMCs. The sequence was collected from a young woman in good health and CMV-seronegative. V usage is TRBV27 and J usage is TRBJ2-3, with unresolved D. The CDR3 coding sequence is TGTGCCAGCAGTTTTTTGGAGTACACAGATACGCAGTATTTT. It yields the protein CASSFLEYTDTQYF.